These 13 T cell receptor beta chains were sequenced from one sample in a study of T-cell reconstitution after alpha-beta-depleted transplantation in children. Preparation of the TCRbeta library was carried out with unique molecular identifiers. One entry per CDR3 protein, called by TCRdb with MiXCR from the PCR reads. Among 200,000 to 300,000 distinct CDR3 sequences, about a quarter were seen once, and the ten largest hold about 2.6%. This specimen was PBMCs, taken before TCRalphabeta/CD19-depleted stem cell transplant. These receptors were taken from a girl aged 2 to 9 with Fanconi anemia, due to receive a stem cell transplant.

The rearrangement uses TRBV24-1 and TRBJ2-2, with D unresolved. The V end was cut by 9 bases, the J end by 3 bases, with 10 bases between. Germline-derived CDR1 and CDR2 are KGHDR and SFDVKD. The CDR3 covers 13 residues. For the CDR3, the DNA is TGTGCCACCGGGATACGCGACACCGGGGAGCTGTTTTTT. Encoded protein: CATGIRDTGELFF.

This clonotype was seen a handful of times. This chain connects TRBV11-1 to TRBJ2-3; D not resolved. CDR3 length equals 19 residues. The germline V and J ends were trimmed by 1 base and 5 bases, with 25 bases remaining between them. The germline CDR1 and CDR2 sequences are SGHAT and FQDESV (reference sequence). The CDR3, as DNA: TGTGCCAGCAGCTTAGGCATACACCGGCCTGAAGTCATGGGAGATACGCAGTATTTT. Amino acids: CASSLGIHRPEVMGDTQYF.

This clonotype was recorded a few times. The V and J genes are TRBV2 and TRBJ2-7; D call uncertain. Between the trimmed V and J ends, which lost 9 bases and 3 bases, there was a span of 12 bases. This CDR3 has 12 residues. Germline CDR1 SNHLY, CDR2 FYNNEI. The CDR3: CASAFVFYEQYF. CDR3 in DNA: TGTGCCAGTGCATTCGTTTTCTACGAGCAGTACTTC.

This clonotype was seen at least ten times. The rearrangement uses TRBV6-5 and TRBJ2-3, with D unclear. Germline V gene sequence: CDR1 MNHEY, CDR2 SVGAGI. The CDR3 length is 13 residues. The germline V and J ends were trimmed by 0 bases and 9 bases, with 10 bases remaining between them. CDR3 amino acids: CASSYSRVDTQYF. The CDR3 region has the DNA TGTGCCAGCAGTTACTCGAGAGTAGACACGCAGTATTTT.

This clonotype was seen ten or more times. The rearrangement uses TRBV7-2 and TRBJ2-7, with D hard to call. From germline, CDR1 is SGHTA and CDR2 FQGNSA. The CDR3 runs 16 residues. V lost 0 bases and J lost 4, with 16 bases in between. CDR3 in DNA: TGTGCCAGCAGCTTAGCGCCGGCGAACTGGGGTTACGAGCAGTACTTC. Translation gives CASSLAPANWGYEQYF.

The genes are TRBV7-3 and TRBJ2-3; D remains ambiguous. This CDR3 is built from 18 residues. Deletions cut 1 base from V and 2 bases from J, with 19 bases between. Looked up from germline, CDR1 is SGHTA and CDR2 is FQGTGA. CDR3 coding DNA: TGTGCCAGCAGCTTAAGGGGTCCCGGTGCATATTTCACAGATACGCAGTATTTT. Encoded protein: CASSLRGPGAYFTDTQYF.

The V and J genes are TRBV30 and TRBJ2-7, with TRBD2 matching 12 bases. V was pared by 3 bases and J by 1 base, with 1 base of the junction left unmatched. The CDR3 is made up of 14 amino acids. Germline V lookup: CDR1 GTSNPN, CDR2 SVGIG (reference sequence). The CDR3 reads CAWRGLAGSYEQYF. CDR3 DNA sequence: TGTGCCTGGAGGGGACTAGCGGGTTCCTACGAGCAGTACTTC.

At least ten counts were recorded for this clonotype. The V call is TRBV18, the J call TRBJ2-7; 7 bases are shared with TRBD2. CDR3 size: 16 residues. Germline V gene data show CDR1 as KGHSH and CDR2 as LQKENI. The trim removed 0 bases at V and 5 bases at J, leaving 10 bases unmatched. CDR3 protein: CASSPPGGRRGHEQYF. Written as DNA, the CDR3 is TGTGCCAGCTCACCACCGGGGGGGAGACGTGGCCACGAGCAGTACTTC. Based on the CDR3 plus reference TRBV18 and TRBJ2-7, the full variable domain is NAGVMQNPRHLVRRRGQEARLRCSPMKGHSHVYWYRQLPEEGLKFMVYLQKENIIDESGMPKERFSAEFPKEGPSILRIQQVVRGDSAAYFCASSPPGGRRGHEQYFGPGTRLTVT.

V is TRBV28 and J is TRBJ1-2, with 8 nucleotides matching TRBD1. The CDR3 totals 13 residues. The ends lost 4 bases at V and 7 bases at J; junction bases unmatched: 5. Germline CDR1 and CDR2: MDHEN and SYDVKM. Here the CDR3 reads CASSYRTGSGYTF. DNA for the CDR3: TGTGCCAGCAGTTACCGGACAGGGTCTGGCTACACCTTC.

The rearrangement joins TRBV6-1 to TRBJ1-6; TRBD1 matches at 8 bases. Trimming at V came to 3 bases and at J to 6 bases, leaving 7 bases not matched to a gene. This CDR3 comprises 16 residues. Germline CDR1 is MNHNS and CDR2 is SASEGT. CDR3 in DNA: TGTGCCAGCAGTGAGGCATGGACAGGGAGTAATTCACCCCTCCACTTT. The encoded protein is CASSEAWTGSNSPLHF.

This clonotype was counted a few times. The rearrangement joins TRBV20-1 to TRBJ2-7, with D possibly being TRBD1 (6 bases). This CDR3 is 15 amino acids long. Trimming pared 6 bases from V and 1 base from J, leaving 19 bases between. Germline CDR1 is DFQATT and CDR2 is SNEGSKA (reference sequence). The CDR3 DNA follows: TGCAGTGCGTCGAGGCTCCAGGGGCCTTCCTACGAGCAGTACTTC. Residues: CSASRLQGPSYEQYF.

This clonotype was recorded a few times. The chain carries TRBV4-1 and TRBJ2-1; 7 bases match TRBD2. With 3 bases clipped from V and 8 bases from J, the junction kept 10 bases outside the gene matches. Looked up from germline, CDR1 is MGHRA and CDR2 is YSYEKL. The CDR3 length is 15 residues. The DNA of the CDR3 is TGCGCCAGCAGCCATGTAGGCGGGAGCTCGGATGAGCAGTTCTTC. This sequence encodes CASSHVGGSSDEQFF.

This clonotype was counted ten times or more. The chain has TRBV20-1 and TRBJ1-6; D perhaps matches TRBD1 (5 bases). Germline V lookup: CDR1 DFQATT, CDR2 SNEGSKA (reference sequence). V was clipped by 3 bases and J by 0 bases, with 12 bases between them. This CDR3 comprises 16 residues. The CDR3 here is CSASADSYSYNSPLHF. The DNA for the CDR3 is TGCAGTGCTAGTGCCGACAGCTACTCCTATAATTCACCCCTCCACTTT.